This T cell receptor (beta chain) emerged from a study of monozygotic twins with cystic fibrosis. Germline CDR1 is LNHDA and CDR2 is SQIVND (reference sequence). The CDR3 has 14 residues. Trimming cost V 1 base and J 1 base, with 7 bases left between them. The method was immunoSEQ multiplex PCR; TCRdb's version includes in-frame clones alone and lacks a portion of them. The sample shows about 20,000 clones, 75% to 95% of them seen only once. This chain links TRBV19 with TRBJ1-1; maybe TRBD1 (5 bases). The sample was blood. This TCR was recovered from a girl under 10 years old with cystic fibrosis. Written as DNA, the CDR3 is TGTGCCAGTAGTATAGGGGGGGAGAACACTGAAGCTTTCTTT. It is translated as CASSIGGENTEAFF.